Below are 5 T cell receptor beta chains sequenced from a single sample in a study of preoperative IRX-2 immunotherapy in early breast cancer (dated 2019 in TCRdb). The treatment or condition label, as the study defines it: preoperative locoregional IRX-2 cytokine immunotherapy. The method was the immunoSEQ multiplex PCR assay. As stored in TCRdb, this immuneACCESS dataset retains in-frame rearrangements with V and J assigned. A fraction of the clones does not appear; measured against another copy, unresolved V genes explain less than half of the discrepancy, and the remainder lacks a known reason. For this sample the table gives tens of thousands of clones, of which around 72% were detected only once. The ten largest make up 6% to 8% of the sample. The sequenced sample was lymph node tissue, obtained after IRX-2 immunotherapy. The receptor source for this set is a human donor with breast cancer.

The chain carries TRBV19 and TRBJ2-5; D is possibly TRBD1 or TRBD2 (6 bases each). V gave up 6 bases and J gave up 4 bases, with 21 bases separating them. The CDR3 has 16 residues. Germline CDR1 LNHDA, CDR2 SQIVND (reference sequence). The CDR3 is CASSRTGGANRETQYF. DNA for the CDR3: TGTGCCAGTAGCCGAACCGGGGGCGCAAACCGAGAGACCCAGTACTTC.

This clone was picked up a small number of times. The CDR3 DNA sequence: TGTGCCAGCAGCCCCGGGACAGGGGCCGGCTACACCTTC. Protein: CASSPGTGAGYTF. The chain recombines TRBV7-2 with TRBJ1-2, with 10 positions matching TRBD1. The CDR3 spans 13 residues. After removal of 5 bases from V and 8 bases from J, the junction contained 5 bases not matched to a gene. Germline lookup yields CDR1 SGHTA and CDR2 FQGNSA.

The chain couples TRBV30 to TRBJ1-5; the D gene is possibly TRBD1 (6 bases). The CDR3 length is 15 residues. Germline assignment: CDR1 GTSNPN and CDR2 SVGIG (reference sequence). V lost 8 bases to trimming and J lost 3 bases, with 20 bases between them. CDR3 nucleotides: TGTGCCGCAAAGGGAGGGGGGGAATACAATCAGCCCCAGCATTTT. It specifies CAAKGGGEYNQPQHF.

The V gene is TRBV7-1, the J gene TRBJ2-3; TRBD1 might be the D (6 bases). TRBV7-1 is treated as an ORF (open reading frame) with a function not yet certain. CDR3 length: 15 amino acids. Deletions cut 4 bases from V and 0 bases from J, with 11 bases between. The CDR3: CASSLQGTSTDTQYF. DNA of the CDR3: TGTGCCAGCAGCTTACAGGGTACGAGCACAGATACGCAGTATTTT.

The CDR3 loop reads CAWRRDRPYGYTF. The DNA for the CDR3 is TGTGCCTGGAGGCGGGACCGCCCTTATGGCTACACCTTC. This chain connects TRBV30 to TRBJ1-2, with a tentative D call TRBD1 (5 bases). This CDR3 spans 13 amino acids. Trimming pared 3 bases from V and 5 bases from J, leaving 13 bases between. From germline, CDR1 is GTSNPN and CDR2 SVGIG (reference sequence). The entire variable domain, with the rest obtained from reference TRBV30 and TRBJ1-2, is as follows: SQTIHQWPATLVQPVGSPLSLECTVEGTSNPNLYWYRQAAGRGLQLLFYSVGIGQISSEVPQNLSASRPQDRQFILSSKKLLLSDSGFYLCAWRRDRPYGYTFGSGTRLTVV.